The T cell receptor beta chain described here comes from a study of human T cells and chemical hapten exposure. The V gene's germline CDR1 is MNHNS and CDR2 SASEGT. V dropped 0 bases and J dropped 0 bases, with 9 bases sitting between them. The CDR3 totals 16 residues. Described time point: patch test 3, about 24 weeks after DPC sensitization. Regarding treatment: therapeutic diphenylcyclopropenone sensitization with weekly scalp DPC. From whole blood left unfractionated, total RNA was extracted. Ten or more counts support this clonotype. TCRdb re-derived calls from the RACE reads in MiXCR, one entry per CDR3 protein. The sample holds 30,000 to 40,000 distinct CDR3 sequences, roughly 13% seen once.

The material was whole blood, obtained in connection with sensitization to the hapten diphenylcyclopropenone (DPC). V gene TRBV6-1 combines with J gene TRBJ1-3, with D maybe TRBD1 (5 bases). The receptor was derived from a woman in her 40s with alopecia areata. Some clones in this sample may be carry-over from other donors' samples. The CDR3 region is CASSEAGQTSGNTIYF. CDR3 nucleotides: TGTGCCAGCAGTGAAGCGGGGCAGACCTCTGGAAACACCATATATTTT.